The T cell receptor beta chain under discussion was sequenced for a study of early T cells in non-severe SARS-CoV-2 infection. MiXCR, applied by TCRdb to the 5' RACE reads, yields one record per CDR3 protein. The sample includes 75,000 to 80,000 distinct CDR3 sequences, approximately 11% of them seen just once. This clonotype has at least ten counts. V was shortened by 0 bases and J by 2 bases, with 13 bases between the two germline ends. Germline V gene data show CDR1 as MNHEY and CDR2 as SMNVEV (reference sequence). The CDR3 covers 16 residues. The chain employs TRBV27 and TRBJ1-2; D not certain. The TCR originated in an adult who was a healthcare worker with PCR-confirmed SARS-CoV-2 infection or an uninfected control (not recorded which). Here the sequenced sample was whole blood, taken at baseline. CDR3 loop: CASSLSASPANYGYTF. The CDR3 DNA follows: TGTGCCAGCAGTTTATCGGCCAGCCCGGCCAACTATGGCTACACCTTC.